The 26 T cell receptor beta chains below all came from one sample that was sequenced in a study of OX40 agonist ivuxolimab in advanced cancers. Clones were sequenced by immunoSEQ multiplex PCR, and TCRdb holds only the in-frame ones, with some missing. The data show around 40,000 clones, about 80% seen once. The sample in question was CD4+ or CD8+ T cells sorted from blood, obtained in a trial of the OX40 agonist ivuxolimab. The receptors shown here come from an adult with an advanced solid tumor such as melanoma, head and neck, liver or kidney cancer.

The J gene is TRBJ2-7, the V gene TRBV11-2; D gene unclear. The CDR3 spans 13 residues. V dropped 5 bases and J dropped 3 bases, with 11 bases sitting between them. The germline V gene has CDR1 SGHAT and CDR2 FQNNGV. This CDR3 reads CASSLGRSYEQYF. In DNA form, the CDR3 reads TGTGCCAGCAGCCTCGGACGAAGCTACGAGCAGTACTTC.

The chain employs TRBV2 and TRBJ2-6; weak D call: TRBD2 (5 bases). CDR3 size: 14 residues. Per germline, CDR1 SNHLY and CDR2 FYNNEI. V was shortened by 7 bases and J by 3 bases, with 10 bases between the two germline ends. CDR3 protein: CASTQEVGANVLTF. CDR3 DNA: TGTGCCAGCACTCAGGAGGTTGGGGCCAACGTCCTGACTTTC.

This chain links TRBV30 with TRBJ1-5, with 9 nucleotides matching TRBD1. The trim removed 5 bases at V and 4 bases at J, leaving 3 bases unmatched. The CDR3 consists of 13 residues. Germline V gives CDR1 GTSNPN, CDR2 SVGIG (reference sequence). The CDR3 sequence: CAWSGQGNQPQHF. CDR3 in DNA: TGTGCCTGGTCGGGACAGGGAAATCAGCCCCAGCATTTT.

This clone was found once. V is TRBV7-2 and J is TRBJ2-1, with TRBD2 matching 12 bases. Germline V gives CDR1 SGHTA, CDR2 FQGNSA. With V trimmed by 1 base and J by 8 bases, 3 bases remained unmatched. The CDR3 spans 15 residues. The CDR3 loop is CASSLGLAGVHEQFF. The DNA of the CDR3 is TGTGCCAGCAGCTTAGGACTAGCGGGAGTACATGAGCAGTTCTTC.

The chain uses TRBV7-2 and TRBJ2-5; 7 positions match TRBD2. The CDR3 has 16 amino acids. CDR1 and CDR2 (germline): SGHTA, FQGNSA. The J segment lost 2 bases and the V segment lost 1 base, leaving 7 bases of the junction unmatched. This CDR3 reads CASSLVLSGAQETQYF. CDR3 DNA: TGTGCCAGCAGCTTAGTACTAAGCGGGGCACAAGAGACCCAGTACTTC.

The genes are TRBV7-9 and TRBJ2-7; TRBD1 matches at 9 bases. The CDR3 runs to 15 residues. V lost 1 base and J lost 5; bases outside the gene matches: 6. Germline V gene lookup returns CDR1 SEHNR and CDR2 FQNEAQ (reference sequence). DNA for the CDR3: TGTGCCAGCAGCTTAGGGGACAGGGAACGCGACGAGCAGTACTTC. It yields the protein CASSLGDRERDEQYF.

The gene calls are TRBV10-2 and TRBJ1-2; the D is unclear. The CDR3 covers 14 residues. The germline V gene has CDR1 WSHSY and CDR2 SAAADI. V lost 4 bases, J lost 3 bases, and 12 bases lay in between. In nucleotides, the CDR3 is TGCGCCAGCAGTGTAGCGGGATCAGACTATGGCTACACCTTC. It specifies CASSVAGSDYGYTF.

The genes are TRBV4-3 and TRBJ1-3; D not resolved. This CDR3 region has 18 residues. Germline loops: CDR1 LGHNA, CDR2 YSLEER. V was pared by 0 bases and J by 0 bases, with 15 bases between. The CDR3 sequence: CASSQDPGGGLSGNTIYF. CDR3 DNA: TGCGCCAGCAGCCAAGATCCGGGAGGTGGGCTCTCTGGAAACACCATATATTTT.

The chain uses TRBV6-5 and TRBJ1-1; 7 bases are shared with TRBD1. V was pared by 2 bases and J by 5 bases, with 11 bases of the junction left unmatched. The V gene's germline CDR1 is MNHEY and CDR2 SVGAGI. This CDR3 has 16 amino acids. The CDR3 DNA sequence: TGTGCCAGCAGTTACCGGACAGGCAGTTTAAATACTGAAGCTTTCTTT. This gives the protein CASSYRTGSLNTEAFF.

The rearrangement links TRBV6-6 to TRBJ2-7, with TRBD1 matching over 8 bases. The germline gives CDR1 MNHNY, CDR2 SVGAGI (reference sequence). The V segment lost 4 bases and the J segment 7 bases; nucleotides outside the gene matches: 9. The CDR3 contains 14 residues. The CDR3 DNA follows: TGTGCCAGCAGTTCCAGGGGGCAATTTGATGAGCAGTACTTC. This gives the protein CASSSRGQFDEQYF.

The chain has TRBV25-1 and TRBJ2-1; 11 nucleotides line up with TRBD2. CDR3 length: 15 amino acids. CDR1 and CDR2 (germline): MGHDK, SYGVNS. The trim removed 6 bases at V and 7 bases at J, leaving 8 bases unmatched. In DNA, the CDR3 is TGTGCCAGCAGGGGGGGGCTAGCGGGAGGTAATGAGCAGTTCTTC. Translating it yields CASRGGLAGGNEQFF.

The genes are TRBV28 and TRBJ1-4; tentative D call: TRBD1 (5 bases). The length of the CDR3 is 18 residues. Germline lookup yields CDR1 MDHEN and CDR2 SYDVKM. Trimming shortened V by 6 bases and J by 5 bases, and 25 bases separated the two germline ends. The CDR3 here is CASRFPVQGRTSNEKLFF. The CDR3 nucleotides are TGTGCCAGCAGATTTCCAGTCCAGGGTCGAACCTCAAATGAAAAACTGTTTTTT.

Only one count was recorded for this clone. The gene calls are TRBV5-4 and TRBJ2-1; the match to TRBD1 covers 8 bases. Trimming at V came to 0 bases and at J to 9 bases, leaving 8 bases not matched to a gene. CDR3 size: 15 residues. CDR1 and CDR2 from the germline V gene are SGHNT and YYREEE (reference sequence). CDR3 region: CASSLDRGALVEQFF. The DNA of the CDR3 is TGTGCCAGCAGCTTGGACAGGGGGGCCCTCGTTGAGCAGTTCTTC.

The chain carries TRBV9 and TRBJ2-5; 11 nucleotides line up with TRBD2. The CDR3 runs 15 residues. Germline-derived CDR1 and CDR2 are SGDLS and YYNGEE. V was clipped by 5 bases and J by 7 bases; unmatched bases: 10. Written as DNA, the CDR3 is TGTGCCAGCAGGCATCTAGCGGGGGGCCTAGGGACCCAGTACTTC. It translates to CASRHLAGGLGTQYF.

The chain links TRBV9 to TRBJ2-5; the D gene is possibly TRBD2 (6 bases). Trimming removed 0 bases from V and 5 bases from J, with 11 bases in between. Germline V lookup: CDR1 SGDLS, CDR2 YYNGEE. This CDR3 contains 14 residues. The CDR3 coding sequence is TGTGCCAGCAGCGTAGAGCCGGGAGTCGAGACCCAGTACTTC. This sequence encodes CASSVEPGVETQYF.

The rearrangement links TRBV29-1 to TRBJ2-7; the D gene is possibly TRBD2 (5 bases). CDR3 length: 13 residues. The V and J ends lost 4 bases and 4 bases respectively, with 14 bases between them. The germline gives CDR1 SQVTM, CDR2 ANQGSEA. CDR3 in amino acids: CSVARSGIYEQYF. The DNA for the CDR3 is TGCAGCGTTGCCCGGAGCGGTATATACGAGCAGTACTTC.

V usage is TRBV7-8 and J usage is TRBJ2-7, with D possibly matching TRBD2 (5 bases). The germline V gene has CDR1 SGHVS and CDR2 FQNEAQ. V shed 0 bases and J shed 3 bases, with 9 bases lying between them. The CDR3 consists of 14 residues. CDR3 protein: CASSLALGVYEQYF. The CDR3 DNA follows: TGTGCCAGCAGCTTAGCCCTCGGGGTCTACGAGCAGTACTTC.

The chain has TRBV27 and TRBJ2-3; D unclear. Trimming stripped 3 bases from V and 6 bases from J, with 28 bases between. This CDR3 region has 19 residues. The germline V gene has CDR1 MNHEY and CDR2 SMNVEV (reference sequence). The chain's CDR3 is CASSFSRVSFSRLGDTQYF. The CDR3 coding sequence is TGTGCCAGCAGTTTCTCTAGGGTCAGTTTCTCCAGGTTAGGGGATACGCAGTATTTT.

V and J are TRBV27 and TRBJ2-3; unclear D gene. Trimming stripped 5 bases from V and 0 bases from J, with 15 bases between. CDR3 length equals 16 residues. Germline V gene data show CDR1 as MNHEY and CDR2 as SMNVEV (reference sequence). CDR3 in DNA: TGTGCCAGCAGTCCACCCCCCCGCATGAGCACAGATACGCAGTATTTT. Amino acid sequence: CASSPPPRMSTDTQYF.

This chain connects TRBV4-3 to TRBJ2-3, with D possibly matching TRBD1 (5 bases). This CDR3 spans 18 amino acids. With 1 base removed from V and 2 bases from J, the gap between germline ends came to 19 bases. Germline CDR1 and CDR2: LGHNA and YSLEER. CDR3 residues: CASSQGGTGFGYTDTQYF. The CDR3 DNA sequence: TGCGCCAGCAGCCAAGGAGGCACAGGCTTTGGGTACACAGATACGCAGTATTTT.

This chain uses TRBV6-5 with TRBJ2-7, with TRBD2 matching over 7 bases. The CDR3 consists of 13 residues. V gave up 4 bases and J gave up 3 bases; unmatched junction bases: 3. Germline CDR1 is MNHEY and CDR2 is SVGAGI. CDR3 amino acids: CASSFGTIYEQYF. DNA of the CDR3: TGTGCCAGCAGTTTCGGGACTATCTACGAGCAGTACTTC.

V and J are TRBV7-8 and TRBJ2-5; 10 positions agree with TRBD2. Germline CDR1 reads SGHVS; CDR2 reads FQNEAQ. The junction had 0 bases not matched to a gene; V was cut back by 6 bases and J by 2 bases. CDR3 length: 13 amino acids. The CDR3 DNA reads TGTGCCAGCAGACTAGCGGGACAAGAGACCCAGTACTTC. Amino acids: CASRLAGQETQYF.

The chain couples TRBV5-5 to TRBJ1-5, with a possible D match to TRBD1 (6 bases). The V end was cut by 1 base, the J end by 5 bases, with 10 bases between. Germline CDR1 reads SGHKS; CDR2 reads YYEKEE (reference sequence). This CDR3 is 14 amino acids long. The CDR3 coding sequence is TGTGCCAGCAGCTTGACAGGGTTCGATCAGCCCCAGCATTTT. Translated: CASSLTGFDQPQHF.

V is TRBV6-5 and J is TRBJ2-7, with D uncertain. Trimming took off 2 bases at V and 4 bases at J, with 12 bases between the two ends. The CDR3 sequence is 14 residues long. Germline V gene lookup returns CDR1 MNHEY and CDR2 SVGAGI. The CDR3 region has the DNA TGTGCCAGCAGTTACGGATACCAATCATACGAGCAGTACTTC. Its protein product is CASSYGYQSYEQYF.

V is TRBV30 and J is TRBJ1-1; D ambiguous. Germline assignment: CDR1 GTSNPN and CDR2 SVGIG (reference sequence). CDR3 length: 11 residues. V dropped 8 bases and J dropped 1 base, with 8 bases sitting between them. CDR3 in amino acids: CAGLGNTEAFF. The DNA for the CDR3 is TGTGCCGGCCTCGGGAACACTGAAGCTTTCTTT.

The chain uses TRBV4-3 and TRBJ2-5; 8 bases match TRBD2. The tail of the sequence fits TRBJ2-7 better, so the J call may be wrong. CDR3 length equals 15 residues. Germline-derived CDR1 and CDR2 are LGHNA and YSLEER. In nucleotides, the CDR3 is TGCGCCAGCAGCCAAGCAGCGGGGGCCTCCTACGAGCAGTACTTC. Protein: CASSQAAGASYEQYF.